This TCR beta chain was identified during a study of graft-versus-host responses after intestinal transplantation. Overall study results and limits: Detected in recipient marrow were GvH clones, some of which were first observed in ileum or blood. Some patients had graft-donor T cell macrochimerism. In their allografts, the ratios of graft-versus-host to host-versus-graft T cell clones were high.

The protocol was immunoSEQ multiplex PCR, while the TCRdb copy is restricted to in-frame clones and leaves out a portion. The data hold more than 1,500 clones, with more than 75% observed a single time. This clone has only one observation. Its antigen remains unidentified. The starting material, graft tissue, was processed to release intraepithelial and lamina propria lymphocytes. CDR3 length equals 15 residues. Germline CDR1 and CDR2: MNHNY and SVGAGI (reference sequence). V dropped 6 bases and J dropped 5; count of bases not matched to a gene: 6. This receptor was identified in a human patient who received an intestinal transplant, so some T cells may come from the graft donor. This chain uses TRBV6-6 with TRBJ2-5; 13 bases line up with TRBD2. Sequences were derived from ileum tissue, sampled 12 days after intestinal transplant. CDR3 loop: CASSRLAGGGETQYF. CDR3 DNA: TGTGCCAGCAGCCGACTAGCGGGAGGTGGGGAGACCCAGTACTTC.